This T cell receptor beta chain is from a study of blood T cell repertoires in COVID-19. For the study at large: Samples came from the United States, Italy and Spain, spanning acute and convalescent COVID-19. The cDNA or gDNA used as material had been derived from T cells, B-cell-depleted T cells, or PBMCs.

The CDR3 contains 14 residues. The ends lost 1 base at V and 5 bases at J; junction bases unmatched: 4. Looked up from germline, CDR1 is SGHTA and CDR2 is FQGNSA. As processed by the authors: Cell counts per sample came from amplifying reference gene primers. Using immunoSEQ multiplex PCR, the repertoire was profiled, and TCRdb retains in-frame clones only, with some absent. For V, J and clone size, that table is used; D and trimming come from the DNA. This repertoire shows about 92,000 clones, around 72% found once; its top ten account for around 25%. V is TRBV7-2 and J is TRBJ2-5; 7 bases match TRBD1. The sequencing sample was made of peripheral blood. The receptor was derived from a woman aged 60 to 75 in a cohort sampled during active or convalescent COVID-19. The CDR3 DNA reads TGTGCCAGCAGCTTAGTCAGGGGGTGGGAGACCCAGTACTTC. This sequence encodes CASSLVRGWETQYF.